These 8 T cell receptor beta chains share one sample of origin, sequenced in a study of radiotherapy plus CTLA-4 blockade in lung cancer. Repertoires were generated with immunoSEQ multiplex PCR, while TCRdb's copy carries only in-frame clones and drops some. The sample shows 100,000 or so clones, about four fifths of them seen only once. The sequencing here drew on peripheral blood, taken from a patient treated with radiotherapy plus ipilimumab. The receptors were gathered from a human donor with non-small cell lung cancer that progressed on radiotherapy plus ipilimumab.

The CDR3 here is CASSLSRGGFTEQYF. As DNA, the CDR3 is TGCGCCAGCAGCTTGTCTCGGGGAGGATTTACCGAGCAGTACTTC. The chain recombines TRBV5-1 with TRBJ2-7; possible D gene TRBD2, 6 bases. The CDR3 contains 15 residues. Between the trimmed V and J ends, which lost 1 base and 6 bases, there was a span of 17 bases. Germline CDR1 is SGHRS and CDR2 is YFSETQ.

V gene TRBV7-3 combines with J gene TRBJ1-2; D unresolved. The CDR3 totals 13 residues. V dropped 5 bases and J dropped 8 bases, with 15 bases sitting between them. CDR1 and CDR2 from the germline V gene are SGHTA and FQGTGA. CDR3 bases: TGTGCCAGCAGCCCCGACACGGATACGGGCTACACCTTC. Amino acid sequence: CASSPDTDTGYTF.

In this sample, this clone turned up a few times. V is TRBV7-3 and J is TRBJ2-3; 8 nucleotides match TRBD1. CDR1 is SGHTA, CDR2 FQGTGA, per germline. The junction had 5 bases not matched to a gene; V was cut back by 2 bases and J by 1 base. The CDR3 is made up of 16 amino acids. For the CDR3, the DNA is TGTGCCAGCAGCTTACTCCCGGGACAGGGCACAGATACGCAGTATTTT. The encoded protein is CASSLLPGQGTDTQYF.

The V and J genes are TRBV11-1 and TRBJ2-1, with TRBD2 identical over 9 bases. The germline V gene has CDR1 SGHAT and CDR2 FQDESV (reference sequence). Trimming removed 5 bases from V and 5 bases from J; junction bases left unmatched: 7. The CDR3 is 15 residues long. In DNA, the CDR3 is TGTGCCAGCAGCCGGGGACTAGCCCGCAACAATGAGCAGTTCTTC. Translation gives CASSRGLARNNEQFF.

Of note for this clone: An end of the junction differs from the germline gene, which may be a read error. The sample holds other DNA sequences that translate to the same CDR3. The rearrangement joins TRBV7-9 to TRBJ2-5, with no clear D. Germline CDR1 is SEHNR and CDR2 is FQNEAQ (reference sequence). The CDR3 length is 13 residues. Written as DNA, the CDR3 is TGTGCCAGTAGCTTTTCGGAACAAGAGACCCAGTACTTC. This gives the protein CASSFSEQETQYF. Full variable domain (remainder filled in from reference TRBV7-9 and TRBJ2-5): DTGVSQNPRHKITKRGQNVTFRCDPISEHNRLYWYRQTLGQGPEFLTYFQNEAQLEKSRLLSDRFSAERPKGSFSTLEIQRTEQGDSAMYLCASSFSEQETQYFGPGTRLLVL.

This chain connects TRBV7-9 to TRBJ2-6; D is undetermined. Germline V CDR1 and CDR2: SEHNR, FQNEAQ (reference sequence). Trimming removed 4 bases at V and 4 bases at J, with 14 bases between. This CDR3 has 16 residues. CDR3 bases: TGTGCCAGCAGCTCGGATTCGTTTACGGGGGCCAACGTCCTGACTTTC. Amino acid sequence: CASSSDSFTGANVLTF.

The chain employs TRBV6-6 and TRBJ2-1; D call uncertain. CDR1 is MNHNY, CDR2 SVGAGI, per germline (reference sequence). This CDR3 is 16 amino acids long. Trimming pared 0 bases from V and 0 bases from J, leaving 9 bases between. The CDR3 protein is CASSYSWADSYNEQFF. The CDR3 DNA reads TGTGCCAGCAGTTACTCGTGGGCAGACTCCTACAATGAGCAGTTCTTC.

As DNA, the CDR3 is TGTGCCAGCAGCTTCGGGGGACGACTAGGCTCCTACGAGCAGTACTTC. Translating it yields CASSFGGRLGSYEQYF. V is TRBV5-4 and J is TRBJ2-7; tentative D call: TRBD2 (6 bases). V lost 2 bases to trimming and J lost 0 bases, with 15 bases between them. Germline assignment: CDR1 SGHNT and CDR2 YYREEE (reference sequence). The CDR3 contains 16 residues.